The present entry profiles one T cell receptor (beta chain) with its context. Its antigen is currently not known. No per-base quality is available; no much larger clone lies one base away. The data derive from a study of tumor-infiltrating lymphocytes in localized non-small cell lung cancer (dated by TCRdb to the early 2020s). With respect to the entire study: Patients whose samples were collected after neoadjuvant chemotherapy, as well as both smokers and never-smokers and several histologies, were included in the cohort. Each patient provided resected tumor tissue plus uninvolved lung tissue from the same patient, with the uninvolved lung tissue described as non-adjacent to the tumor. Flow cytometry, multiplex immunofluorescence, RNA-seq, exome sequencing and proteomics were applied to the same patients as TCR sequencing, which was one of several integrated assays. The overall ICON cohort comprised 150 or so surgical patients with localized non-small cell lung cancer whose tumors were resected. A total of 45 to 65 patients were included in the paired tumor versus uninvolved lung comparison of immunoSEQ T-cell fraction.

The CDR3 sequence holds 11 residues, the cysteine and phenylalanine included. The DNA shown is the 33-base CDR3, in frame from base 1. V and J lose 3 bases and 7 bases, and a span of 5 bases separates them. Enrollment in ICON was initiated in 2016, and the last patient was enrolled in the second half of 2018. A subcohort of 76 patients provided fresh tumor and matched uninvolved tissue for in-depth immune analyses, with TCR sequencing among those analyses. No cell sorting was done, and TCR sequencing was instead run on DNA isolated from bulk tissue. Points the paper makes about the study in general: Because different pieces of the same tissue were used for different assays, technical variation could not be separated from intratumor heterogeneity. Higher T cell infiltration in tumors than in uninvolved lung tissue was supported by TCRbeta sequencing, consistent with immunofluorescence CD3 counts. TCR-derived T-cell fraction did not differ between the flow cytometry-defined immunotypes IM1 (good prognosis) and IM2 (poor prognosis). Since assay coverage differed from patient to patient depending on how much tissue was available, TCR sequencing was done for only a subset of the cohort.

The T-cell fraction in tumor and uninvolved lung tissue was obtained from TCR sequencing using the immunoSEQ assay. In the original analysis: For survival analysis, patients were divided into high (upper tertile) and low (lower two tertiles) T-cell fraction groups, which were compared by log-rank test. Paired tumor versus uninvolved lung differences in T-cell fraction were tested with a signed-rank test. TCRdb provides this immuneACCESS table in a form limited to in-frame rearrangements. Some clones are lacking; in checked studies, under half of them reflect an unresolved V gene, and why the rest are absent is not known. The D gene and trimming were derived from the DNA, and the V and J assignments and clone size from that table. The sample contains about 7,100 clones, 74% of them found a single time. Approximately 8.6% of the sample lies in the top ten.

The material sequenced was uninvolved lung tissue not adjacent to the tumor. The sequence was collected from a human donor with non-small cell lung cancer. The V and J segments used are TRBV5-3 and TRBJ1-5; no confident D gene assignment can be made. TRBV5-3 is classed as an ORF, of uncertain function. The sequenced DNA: TGTGCCAGAAGCTCAAAGCAGCCCCAGCATTTT. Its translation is CARSSKQPQHF.